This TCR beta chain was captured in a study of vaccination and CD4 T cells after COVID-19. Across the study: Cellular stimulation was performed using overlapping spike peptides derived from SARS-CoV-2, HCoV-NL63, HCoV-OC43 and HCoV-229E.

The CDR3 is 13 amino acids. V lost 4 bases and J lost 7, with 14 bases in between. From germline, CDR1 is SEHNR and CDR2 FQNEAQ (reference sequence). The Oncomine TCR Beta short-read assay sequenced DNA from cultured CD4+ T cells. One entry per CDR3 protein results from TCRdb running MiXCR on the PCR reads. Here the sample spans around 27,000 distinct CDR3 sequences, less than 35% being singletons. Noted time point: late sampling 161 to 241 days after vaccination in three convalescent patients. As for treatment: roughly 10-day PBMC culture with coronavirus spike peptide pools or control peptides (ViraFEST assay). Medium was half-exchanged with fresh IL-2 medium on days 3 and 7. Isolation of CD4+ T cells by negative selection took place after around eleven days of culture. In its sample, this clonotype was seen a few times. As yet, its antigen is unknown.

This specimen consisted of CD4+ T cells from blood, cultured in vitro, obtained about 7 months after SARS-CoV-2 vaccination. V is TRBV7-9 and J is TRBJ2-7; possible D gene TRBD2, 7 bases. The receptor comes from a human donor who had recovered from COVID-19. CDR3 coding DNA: TGTGCCAGCAGCTCCGCGGGGGCGGGGGAGCAGTACTTC. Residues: CASSSAGAGEQYF.